These 13 T cell receptor beta chains came from one sample sequenced in a study of blood T cell repertoires in COVID-19. The assay was immunoSEQ multiplex PCR, and TCRdb's table has in-frame clones only and misses some. The top ten hold about 8.8% of the sample, which has some 60,000 clones, around 82% seen once. Sequencing was done on a sample of peripheral blood. The receptors were gathered from a man at least 80 years old with COVID-19, enrolled during active disease.

J is TRBJ2-3 and V is TRBV4-3; 12 nucleotides match TRBD2. Germline values: CDR1 LGHNA, CDR2 YSLEER. V lost 4 bases and J lost 1; bases outside the gene matches: 6. This CDR3 has 17 amino acids. For the CDR3, the DNA is TGCGCCAGCAGCCCCGAACTAGCGGGAGGACGCACAGATACGCAGTATTTT. Protein sequence: CASSPELAGGRTDTQYF.

CDR3 in DNA: TGCAGCGTTGAAGGAAGGACGGGTTCAGGGGGTATGGCAGGAGACTACACCTTC. This translates into CSVEGRTGSGGMAGDYTF. This chain joins TRBV29-1 and TRBJ1-2; the match to TRBD1 covers 7 bases. J gave up 10 bases and V 1 base, and 24 bases lay outside the gene matches. This CDR3 comprises 18 residues. Per the germline V gene, CDR1 is SQVTM and CDR2 is ANQGSEA. Complete variable domain (other parts from reference TRBV29-1 and TRBJ1-2): SAVISQKPSRDICQRGTSLTIQCQVDSQVTMMFWYRQQPGQSLTLIATANQGSEATYESGFVIDKFPISRPNLTFSTLTVSNMSPEDSSIYLCSVEGRTGSGGMAGDYTFGSGTRLTVV.

This chain joins TRBV19 and TRBJ1-2; D remains unclear. This CDR3 contains 14 residues. V lost 4 bases and J lost 3, with 12 bases in between. From germline, CDR1 is LNHDA and CDR2 SQIVND (reference sequence). CDR3 sequence (DNA): TGTGCCAGTAGTACTACCGGGAACCACTATGGCTACACCTTC. Translating it yields CASSTTGNHYGYTF.

The J gene is TRBJ2-2, the V gene TRBV27, with TRBD1 as a possible D gene (6 bases). This CDR3 is built from 15 residues. The germline V gene has CDR1 MNHEY and CDR2 SMNVEV (reference sequence). Here the CDR3 reads CPTWGRLGDTGELFF. Written as DNA, the CDR3 is TGTCCCACCTGGGGGCGTTTAGGCGACACCGGGGAGCTGTTTTTT.

The chain has TRBV5-6 and TRBJ1-2; D is undetermined. The germline CDR1 and CDR2 sequences are SGHDT and YYEEEE. The CDR3 has 13 residues. With 4 bases removed from V and 8 bases from J, the gap between germline ends came to 15 bases. The CDR3 DNA follows: TGTGCCAGCAGCCTAGATATGGGTAAAGGCTACACCTTC. Its translation: CASSLDMGKGYTF.

The gene calls are TRBV5-5 and TRBJ1-1; D gene uncertain. V lost 3 bases to trimming and J lost 10 bases, with 13 bases between them. The germline gives CDR1 SGHKS, CDR2 YYEKEE (reference sequence). CDR3 length: 12 residues. As DNA, the CDR3 is TGTGCCAGCAGCTCACGTGGGGAGGGAGCTTTCTTT. Protein product: CASSSRGEGAFF.

J is TRBJ1-1 and V is TRBV6-5; D remains unclear. Germline values: CDR1 MNHEY, CDR2 SVGAGI. This CDR3 spans 14 amino acids. Between the trimmed V and J ends, which lost 0 bases and 0 bases, there was a span of 5 bases. The CDR3 DNA reads as TGTGCCAGCAGTTACTCGAGTGTGAACACTGAAGCTTTCTTT. It specifies CASSYSSVNTEAFF.

In its sample, this clone was seen a few times. The chain links TRBV6-5 to TRBJ2-5; 12 positions match TRBD1. With V trimmed by 9 bases and J by 4 bases, 3 bases remained unmatched. Germline CDR1 is MNHEY and CDR2 is SVGAGI. The CDR3 consists of 13 residues. This chain's CDR3 is CARGQGAIETQYF. The CDR3 bases are TGTGCCAGGGGACAGGGGGCAATAGAGACCCAGTACTTC.

A single count supports this clone. The CDR3 here is CASSVEQTNNEQFF. The CDR3, as DNA: TGTGCCAGCAGCGTAGAGCAGACAAACAATGAGCAGTTCTTC. This chain connects TRBV9 to TRBJ2-1; D gene unclear. The CDR3 runs to 14 residues. Germline CDR1 is SGDLS and CDR2 is YYNGEE. Trimming shortened V by 0 bases and J by 5 bases, and 9 bases separated the two germline ends.

V and J are TRBV7-2 and TRBJ1-1; TRBD1 agrees at 7 bases. Germline CDR1 SGHTA, CDR2 FQGNSA. This CDR3 contains 16 residues. J gave up 1 base and V 1 base, and 6 bases lay outside the gene matches. CDR3 protein: CASSLGPRGSNTEAFF. The CDR3 DNA is TGTGCCAGCAGCTTAGGCCCCAGGGGGTCGAACACTGAAGCTTTCTTT.

CDR3 sequence: CAGQGAGGNSPLHF. In DNA, the CDR3 is TGTGCCGGCCAGGGGGCAGGTGGTAATTCACCCCTCCACTTT. This sequence joins TRBV25-1 and TRBJ1-6, with TRBD1 matching over 8 bases. The CDR3 spans 14 residues. J was trimmed by 6 bases and V by 11 bases; bases with no gene match: 9. In germline, CDR1 is MGHDK, CDR2 SYGVNS.

This clone was detected a few times. V and J are TRBV13 and TRBJ1-6, with 9 nucleotides matching TRBD1. V was clipped by 3 bases and J by 9 bases; unmatched bases: 3. The CDR3 consists of 14 residues. Germline values: CDR1 PRHDT, CDR2 FYEKMQ (reference sequence). The CDR3 DNA is TGTGCCAGCAGCTTCCCGGACAGGGGTTCACCCCTCCACTTT. Protein sequence: CASSFPDRGSPLHF.

This chain connects TRBV9 to TRBJ1-2; D is unresolved. Per germline, CDR1 SGDLS and CDR2 YYNGEE. The CDR3 extends over 13 amino acids. V was shortened by 3 bases and J by 8 bases, with 14 bases between the two germline ends. The CDR3 bases are TGTGCCAGCAGCGGCGAGGCCCGCGGGGGCTACACCTTC. This codes for CASSGEARGGYTF. The full variable domain, in which reference TRBV9 and TRBJ1-2 provide the parts outside the CDR3, is DSGVTQTPKHLITATGQRVTLRCSPRSGDLSVYWYQQSLDQGLQFLIQYYNGEERAKGNILERFSAQQFPDLHSELNLSSLELGDSALYFCASSGEARGGYTFGSGTRLTVV.